This TCR beta chain was recorded in a study of response to subunit inactivated influenza vaccine. The CDR3 length is 12 residues. Germline-derived CDR1 and CDR2 are MGHDK and SYGVNS. V gave up 4 bases and J gave up 6 bases, with 10 bases separating them. In this sample, this clonotype turned up many times. Its cognate antigen is unknown. TCRdb fed the RT-PCR reads into MiXCR, producing one record per CDR3 protein. The repertoire holds about 190,000 distinct CDR3 sequences, with approximately 15% as singletons. General study points: Few additional T cells are recruited per seasonal influenza vaccination, authors suggested.

The chain has TRBV25-1 and TRBJ2-7; D not resolved. The sequence was obtained from a man over 45 who received an inactivated influenza vaccine. This specimen consisted of CD8+ T cells sorted from PBMCs, obtained 5 days after vaccination. The CDR3 bases are TGTGCCAGCAGTGGCTCCGGTCTCGAGCAGTACTTC. It is translated as CASSGSGLEQYF.